The T cell receptor beta chain under discussion was sequenced for a study of OX40 agonist ivuxolimab in advanced cancers. General notes on the study: Ivuxolimab was an agonistic, fully human IgG2 monoclonal antibody directed against OX40 (CD134), a costimulatory receptor. Intravenous ivuxolimab was administered to patients every 2 weeks at six dose levels: 0.01, 0.1, 0.3, 1.5, 3 and 10 mg/kg. Of the roughly 54 dose-escalation patients, hepatocellular carcinoma was present in roughly 19, melanoma in approximately 15, renal cell carcinoma in 9 and head and neck cancer in 9. A male proportion of around 81% and a mean age of about 60 years, ranging from about 23 to 79, were recorded for the dose-escalation cohort. Patients were allowed to have had prior anti-PD-1, anti-PD-L1 or anti-CTLA-4 therapy, and around 41% of the dose-escalation patients had previously received checkpoint inhibitors. Partial responses were achieved by three dose-escalation patients, of whom one had hepatocellular carcinoma and two had cutaneous melanoma. Peripheral TCRbeta sequencing was intended to test whether TCR sequence diversity was altered and clonal T-cell expansion was caused by ivuxolimab. The paper reports the monotherapy dose-escalation portion (N ≈ 50 patients) of the phase I ivuxolimab trial. General study outcomes and caveats: Partial responders in the 0.1-3.0 mg/kg groups had among the lowest normalized peripheral clonal expansion, especially among CD8+ T cells. At doses of 0.1 to 3.0 mg/kg, clonal expansion of both CD4+ and CD8+ T cells in blood was seen between baseline and week 6. After ivuxolimab, expanded clones were on average more numerous among CD8+ T cells than among CD4+ T cells. Antigen specificity was not determined for the clonally expanded peripheral T cells. Low levels of normalized T-cell clonal expansion were also shown by some nonresponding patients.

The CDR3 contains 14 residues, cysteine and phenylalanine counted. The read is trimmed to its CDR3 DNA, 42 bases read in frame from base 1. CDR1 and CDR2 (SGHTA, FQGNSA) derive from the germline V gene. V was cut back by 2 bases and J by 0 bases, leaving a gap of 7 bases between them. Note on this clone: The clone's antigen remains unknown. No clone much larger than this one lies a single base away; base qualities are absent.

For sequencing of the TCRbeta CDR3 region, genomic DNA was extracted from the sorted cells. The immunoSEQ Assay was used to sequence the TCRbeta CDR3 regions. TCRdb re-hosts the immuneACCESS table, in-frame sequences only. Its copies lack some clones; in the studies checked, an unresolved V gene accounts for under half of them, and the cause for the rest is not known. This sample lists 45,000 to 55,000 clones; 81% were detected once. The ten largest account for approximately 6.6% of the sample. Patients with a history of autoimmune disease or receiving systemic immunosuppression were excluded from the trial. Peripheral blood for TCR sequencing was collected from all dose cohorts at baseline, on cycle 4 day 1, and on cycle 7 day 1. The samples were drawn from a first-in-human, open-label, multicenter phase I dose-escalation trial of ivuxolimab. Adults with locally advanced or metastatic head and neck squamous cell, hepatocellular, melanoma or renal cell carcinoma were enrolled in the trial. Before TCR sequencing, CD4+ T cells and CD8+ T cells from peripheral blood were sorted into separate populations.

Here the sequenced sample was CD4+ or CD8+ T cells sorted from blood, taken in a trial of the OX40 agonist ivuxolimab. The chain was built from TRBV7-2 and TRBJ1-1; confidence is insufficient to name the D gene. This TCR was sampled from an adult with an advanced solid tumor such as melanoma, head and neck, liver or kidney cancer. In nucleotides, the sequence is TGTGCCAGCAGCTTATGGAATATGAACACTGAAGCTTTCTTT. This is translated as CASSLWNMNTEAFF.